This TCR beta chain comes out of a study of shared clonotypes between healthy human individuals. The assay was carried out at the deep level. The authors distributed each subset's genomic DNA evenly over several immunoSEQ plates. Profiling relied on immunoSEQ multiplex PCR, and the TCRdb table lists in-frame clones only, not all of them. This table has about 2.2 million clones, approximately 94% appearing once. V gave up 11 bases and J gave up 9 bases, with 13 bases separating them. The CDR3 is 10 residues long. The germline gives CDR1 MNHNS, CDR2 SASEGT. Regarding the study as a whole: Represented diversity (both genetic and exposure-history) was limited by the small number of donors.

As for this clone: Its antigen remains unidentified.

CD8 cells regarded as naive lacked CD45RO, were positively chosen for CCR7, and omitted terminally differentiated effector memory CD45RA+ cells. Those who donated were healthy HIV-negative adults, with no recent acute infections or vaccinations reported. The sequencing sample was made of naive CD8+ T cells from PBMCs. J is TRBJ1-2 and V is TRBV6-1, with D maybe TRBD1 (5 bases). This TCR derives from a young man in good health. Some clones in this sample may be carry-over from other donors' samples. In nucleotides, the CDR3 is TGTGCCGCTTGGACATTTAGCTACACCTTC. It yields the protein CAAWTFSYTF.